This entry features one TCR beta chain sequence. The data were taken from a study of blood T cell repertoires in COVID-19. TCRdb's table, derived via immunoSEQ multiplex PCR, lists solely in-frame clones and lacks some. The table records tens of thousands of clones, around 88% of them present only once. V was pared by 3 bases and J by 7 bases, with 11 bases of the junction left unmatched. In germline, CDR1 is SGDLS, CDR2 YYNGEE. This CDR3 contains 16 residues. The sequence derives from a woman older than 75 with acute or convalescent COVID-19. The chain recombines TRBV9 with TRBJ1-1; 11 bases fit TRBD1. The material sequenced was peripheral blood. The CDR3 region is CASSDRTGGASGEAFF. The DNA of the CDR3 is TGTGCCAGCAGCGACCGGACAGGGGGCGCTTCGGGTGAAGCTTTCTTT.